A single sample is the source of the 3 T cell receptor beta chains below, sequenced in a study of T cell changes during pregnancy in multiple sclerosis. The assay was immunoSEQ multiplex PCR, and TCRdb's table has in-frame clones only and misses some. Of more than 85,000 clones listed, around 95% are singletons. This specimen was peripheral blood, taken in the third trimester of pregnancy. Every receptor here comes from a female donor in good health, enrolled as a control in a pregnancy study.

The chain links TRBV2 to TRBJ2-6; 9 bases fit TRBD1. Germline CDR1 and CDR2: SNHLY and FYNNEI. The CDR3 length is 17 residues. V trimming: 7 bases; J trimming: 0 bases; junction bases outside the gene matches: 7. The DNA of the CDR3 is TGTGCCAGCATCTGGGACAGGGTCTCCTCTGGGGCCAACGTCCTGACTTTC. Its protein product is CASIWDRVSSGANVLTF.

V gene TRBV19 combines with J gene TRBJ1-1; D gene uncertain. The CDR3 contains 13 residues. CDR1 and CDR2 (germline): LNHDA, SQIVND (reference sequence). The V end lost 7 bases, the J end lost 0 bases, and 9 bases lay between the germline ends. The CDR3 reads CASTNRLNTEAFF. The DNA of the CDR3 is TGTGCCAGTACAAACAGATTGAACACTGAAGCTTTCTTT. Filled out from reference TRBV19 and TRBJ1-1, the complete variable domain reads DGGITQSPKYLFRKEGQNVTLSCEQNLNHDAMYWYRQDPGQGLRLIYYSQIVNDFQKGDIAEGYSVSREKKESFPLTVTSAQKNPTAFYLCASTNRLNTEAFFGQGTRLTVV.

The rearrangement uses TRBV7-2 and TRBJ2-7; 8 nucleotides align to TRBD1. Germline V gene data show CDR1 as SGHTA and CDR2 as FQGNSA. The CDR3 has 14 residues. The junction had 4 bases not matched to a gene; V was cut back by 4 bases and J by 2 bases. In DNA form, the CDR3 reads TGTGCCAGCAGCTCAGGACAGGGAGCCTACGAGCAGTACTTC. It encodes CASSSGQGAYEQYF.